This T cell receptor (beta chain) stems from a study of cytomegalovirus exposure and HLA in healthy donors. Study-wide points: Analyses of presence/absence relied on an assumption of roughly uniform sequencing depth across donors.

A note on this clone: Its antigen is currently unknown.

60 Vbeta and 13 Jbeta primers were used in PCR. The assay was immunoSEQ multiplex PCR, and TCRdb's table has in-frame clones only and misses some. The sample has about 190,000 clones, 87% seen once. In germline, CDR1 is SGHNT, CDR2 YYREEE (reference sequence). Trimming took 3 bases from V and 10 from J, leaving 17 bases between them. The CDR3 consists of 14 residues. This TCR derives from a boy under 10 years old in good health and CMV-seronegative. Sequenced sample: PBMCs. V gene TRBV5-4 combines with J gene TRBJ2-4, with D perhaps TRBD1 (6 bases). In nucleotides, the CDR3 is TGTGCCAGCAGCTCGCCCCGGACAGATTCTATTCAGTACTTC. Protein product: CASSSPRTDSIQYF.